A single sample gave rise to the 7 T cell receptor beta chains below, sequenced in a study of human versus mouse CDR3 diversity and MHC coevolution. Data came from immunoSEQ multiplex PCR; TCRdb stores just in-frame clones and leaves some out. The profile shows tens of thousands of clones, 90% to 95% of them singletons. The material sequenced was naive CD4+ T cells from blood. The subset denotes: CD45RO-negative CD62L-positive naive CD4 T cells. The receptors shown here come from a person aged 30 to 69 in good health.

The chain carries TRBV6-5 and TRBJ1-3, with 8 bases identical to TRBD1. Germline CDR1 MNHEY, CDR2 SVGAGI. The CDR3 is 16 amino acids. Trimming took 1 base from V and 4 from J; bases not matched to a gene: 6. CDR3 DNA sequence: TGTGCCAGCAGTTACTTCGGACAGGGTCGAGGAAACACCATATATTTT. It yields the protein CASSYFGQGRGNTIYF.

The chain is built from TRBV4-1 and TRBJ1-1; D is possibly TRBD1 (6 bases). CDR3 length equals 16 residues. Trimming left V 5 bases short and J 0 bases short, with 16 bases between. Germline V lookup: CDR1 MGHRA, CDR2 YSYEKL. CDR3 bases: TGCGCCAGCAGCTCCAACGACGGGGACATGAACACTGAAGCTTTCTTT. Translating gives CASSSNDGDMNTEAFF.

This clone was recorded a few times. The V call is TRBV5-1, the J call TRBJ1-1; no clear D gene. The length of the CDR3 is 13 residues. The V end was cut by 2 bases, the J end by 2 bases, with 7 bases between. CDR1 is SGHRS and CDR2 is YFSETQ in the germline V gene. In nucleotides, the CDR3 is TGCGCCAGCAGCTTACTTGTCAACACTGAAGCTTTCTTT. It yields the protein CASSLLVNTEAFF.

The CDR3 DNA reads as TGCAGTGCTGCAGGACAGGATATGGCTTTCTTT. This translates into CSAAGQDMAFF. The V and J genes are TRBV20-1 and TRBJ1-1, with 7 bases identical to TRBD1. V shed 5 bases and J 11 bases; nucleotides not matched to a gene: 8. This CDR3 is 11 amino acids long. The germline V gene encodes CDR1 DFQATT and CDR2 SNEGSKA (reference sequence).

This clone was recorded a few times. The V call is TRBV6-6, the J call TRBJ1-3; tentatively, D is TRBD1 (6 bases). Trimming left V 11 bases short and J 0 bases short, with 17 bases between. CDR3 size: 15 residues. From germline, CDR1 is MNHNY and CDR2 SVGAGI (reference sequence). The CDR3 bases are TGTGCCTGTTGGACAGCCCCGTCCTCTGGAAACACCATATATTTT. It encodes CACWTAPSSGNTIYF.

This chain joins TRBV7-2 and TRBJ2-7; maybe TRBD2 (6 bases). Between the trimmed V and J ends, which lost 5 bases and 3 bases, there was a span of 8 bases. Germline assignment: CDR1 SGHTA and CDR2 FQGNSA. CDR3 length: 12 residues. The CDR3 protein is CASSRGNYEQYF. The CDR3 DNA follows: TGTGCCAGCAGCCGCGGGAACTACGAGCAGTACTTC.

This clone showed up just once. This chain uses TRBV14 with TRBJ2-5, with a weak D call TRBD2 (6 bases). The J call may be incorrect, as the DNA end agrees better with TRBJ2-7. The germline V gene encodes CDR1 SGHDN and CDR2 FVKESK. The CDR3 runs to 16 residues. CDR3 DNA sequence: TGTGCCAGCAGCCCCTTAGAAGGGACTGAGGATTTCGAGCAGTACTTC. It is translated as CASSPLEGTEDFEQYF.